The following is a T cell receptor (beta chain) sequence with its context. The sample is drawn from a study of PD-1 blockade in classical Hodgkin lymphoma. Described time point: cycle 4 day 1 (C4D1), after 6 weeks of nivolumab. Every one of the patients relapsed after autologous stem cell transplantation (brentuximab vedotin exposure was variable). Method: immunoSEQ multiplex PCR; TCRdb's copy keeps in-frame clones and lacks some. The data hold some 33,000 clones, with less than 75% observed a single time. CDR3 length: 17 residues. CDR1 is SEHNR and CDR2 is FQNEAQ in the germline V gene (reference sequence). J lost 4 bases, V lost 2 bases, and 9 bases had no gene match.

Material: peripheral blood mononuclear cells (PBMCs), obtained before the fourth cycle of nivolumab. The TCR was taken from a human donor with classical Hodgkin lymphoma. This sequence joins TRBV7-9 and TRBJ1-2; 11 positions agree with TRBD1. The CDR3 bases are TGTGCCAGCAGCTTACCCAGGACAGGGGGCGACCTCTATGGCTACACCTTC. Translating it yields CASSLPRTGGDLYGYTF.